The entry below describes one TCR beta chain. Its antigen remains unknown. Method: immunoSEQ multiplex PCR; TCRdb's copy keeps in-frame clones and lacks some. The top ten hold 18% of the sample, which has some 25,000 clones, more than 75% seen once. Germline V gives CDR1 SGHVS, CDR2 FQNEAQ. The CDR3 has 16 amino acids. Trimming pared 1 base from V and 5 bases from J, leaving 14 bases between. This specimen belongs to a study of neoadjuvant nivolumab and ipilimumab in lung cancer. Study results and limitations: Only two of four nivolumab-treated tumors gained richness and clonality by surgery. Compared with tumor-adjacent uninvolved lung, resected tumors showed greater richness and clonality. Pathologic regression was not significantly tied to TCR clonality. Blood richness before therapy tracked richness in tumors resected after neoadjuvant therapy.

This material consisted of tumor tissue, taken after neoadjuvant nivolumab, alone or with ipilimumab, at or shortly before surgery. V usage is TRBV7-8 and J usage is TRBJ2-2; unclear D gene. This TCR derives from an adult with non-small cell lung cancer. The CDR3 protein is CASSLGPTVATGELFF. DNA for the CDR3: TGTGCCAGCAGCTTAGGGCCGACGGTCGCGACCGGGGAGCTGTTTTTT.